Listed below are T cell receptor beta chains from one sample, sequenced in a study of blood T cell repertoires in COVID-19. TCRdb's table, derived via immunoSEQ multiplex PCR, lists solely in-frame clones and lacks some. Of 110,000 to 150,000 clones listed, about 86% are singletons. Material for sequencing was peripheral blood. The receptor source for this set is a human donor in a cohort sampled during active COVID-19. The conserved cysteine and the conserved F or W are not part of the CDR3 here. The D gene is left open where the match is weak.

TRBV7-2	TRBD2	TRBJ2-5	ASNPGRGGPETQY
TRBV2	TRBD1	TRBJ2-3	ASSDHRGPDTQY
TRBV11-2	TRBD1	TRBJ1-2	ASSLKRSGTGVNYGYT
TRBV6-6	-	TRBJ2-5	ASSQGTQETQY
TRBV6-5	TRBD1	TRBJ1-6	ASSYGTVYNSPLH
TRBV2	TRBD2	TRBJ2-3	ASSGTSGGLSDTQY
TRBV28	-	TRBJ2-3	ASSLRDTQY
TRBV18	-	TRBJ1-1	ASSPTENTEAF
TRBV6-5	TRBD1	TRBJ1-2	ASRPGQGPTRGYT
TRBV7-9	-	TRBJ1-2	ASSLAGGGYGYT
TRBV2	-	TRBJ2-7	AGSGLYEQY
TRBV5-1	-	TRBJ2-3	ASSDGRGSDTQY
TRBV5-1	-	TRBJ1-2	ASSLTGATNYGYT
TRBV6-1	-	TRBJ1-1	ASSDQAGYSEAF
TRBV10-2	-	TRBJ2-3	ASSELTDTQY
TRBV27	-	TRBJ2-3	ASSFPSDSNTDTQY
TRBV11-2	-	TRBJ2-1	ASSVGVGSLNEQF
TRBV2	TRBD1	TRBJ2-1	ASRSTGQGAASSYNEQF
TRBV19	TRBD2	TRBJ2-1	ASRSQGTSGSSYNEQF
TRBV7-3	-	TRBJ1-1	ASSSSGGDTEAF
TRBV5-1	TRBD1	TRBJ1-6	ASSLQGAFNSPLH
TRBV9	-	TRBJ1-2	ASSVEWYEGDGYT
TRBV28	-	TRBJ1-2	ASSLAGGYGYT
TRBV5-4	-	TRBJ2-5	ASSLGQTQETQY
TRBV2	TRBD2	TRBJ2-1	ASSGGLAGEEQF
TRBV10-3	-	TRBJ1-2	AITEAGVFGYT
TRBV6-4	-	TRBJ2-7	ASSCGGSSYEQY
TRBV5-5	-	TRBJ1-2	ASSRTVNDNYGYT
TRBV2	TRBD1	TRBJ1-5	ASSGQGDQPQH
TRBV5-1	-	TRBJ2-2	ASSSEGGTGELF
TRBV9	-	TRBJ2-5	ASSGTYQETQY
TRBV5-8	-	TRBJ1-5	ASSAGGGGNQPQH
TRBV6-6	-	TRBJ2-5	ASSRGYQETQY
TRBV12-5	TRBD1	TRBJ2-7	ASGTGQGNAYEQY
TRBV25-1	TRBD2	-	ASSERLAGTQY
TRBV5-4	TRBD1	TRBJ2-1	ASSLGGAGGANEQF